This T cell receptor beta chain comes out of a study of T cell responses to AZD1222 COVID-19 vaccine. Study-wide context: The study pooled second doses at about 4 or about 12 weeks.

The table came from immunoSEQ multiplex PCR; TCRdb's copy has only in-frame clones and leaves some out. Of some 100,000 clones in the sample, roughly nine tenths were seen once. This TCR derives from an adult in good health. The sequencing used peripheral blood, collected on day 0 of AZD1222 vaccination.

The CDR3: CASSDEGIATENTGELFF. The CDR3, as DNA: TGTGCCAGCAGCGATGAGGGGATAGCGACCGAGAACACCGGGGAGCTGTTTTTT. The chain couples TRBV11-2 to TRBJ2-2; D may correspond to TRBD1 or TRBD2 (5 bases each). The V and J ends lost 5 bases and 1 base respectively, with 20 bases between them. This CDR3 contains 18 residues. CDR1 SGHAT and CDR2 FQNNGV come from the germline V gene.